Listed here are 14 T cell receptor beta chains from one sample, sequenced in a study of cytomegalovirus exposure and HLA in healthy donors. Using immunoSEQ multiplex PCR, the repertoire was profiled, and TCRdb retains in-frame clones only, with some absent. The top ten hold around 1.7% of the sample, which has 60,000 to 70,000 clones, around 89% seen once. What was sequenced was PBMCs. These TCRs come from a young woman in good health and CMV-seronegative.

The DNA of the CDR3 is TGTGCCAGCAGCTTAGATTTTCCAGGGGGAGGTGGCTACACCTTC. It encodes CASSLDFPGGGGYTF. The V call is TRBV7-2, the J call TRBJ1-2; 7 nucleotides align to TRBD1. The V segment lost 1 base and the J segment 7 bases; nucleotides outside the gene matches: 9. CDR1 and CDR2 from the germline V gene are SGHTA and FQGNSA. The CDR3 is made up of 15 amino acids.

This sequence joins TRBV27 and TRBJ2-5; a weak D match, TRBD2 (7 bases). Trimming removed 5 bases at V and 5 bases at J, with 15 bases between. The CDR3 runs 14 residues. CDR1 is MNHEY and CDR2 is SMNVEV in the germline V gene (reference sequence). CDR3 loop: CASSPPGGWETQYF. The CDR3 coding sequence is TGTGCCAGCAGTCCCCCGGGGGGCTGGGAGACCCAGTACTTC.

V is TRBV4-1 and J is TRBJ2-1, with TRBD1 matching over 7 bases. Germline CDR1 is MGHRA and CDR2 is YSYEKL. This CDR3 spans 16 amino acids. V gave up 4 bases and J gave up 6 bases; unmatched junction bases: 12. The CDR3 DNA is TGCGCCAGCAGCCCCCCCAGACAGGGTGTCCCCAATGAGCAGTTCTTC. This translates into CASSPPRQGVPNEQFF.

This clone appeared once. The chain employs TRBV30 and TRBJ2-3; 8 bases line up with TRBD2. The CDR3 extends over 14 amino acids. The germline V gene has CDR1 GTSNPN and CDR2 SVGIG (reference sequence). Trimming took 0 bases from V and 3 from J; bases not matched to a gene: 2. The CDR3 bases are TGTGCCTGGAGTGTAGCGGGGGTAACAGATACGCAGTATTTT. Translation: CAWSVAGVTDTQYF.

The CDR3 reads CASRAGDTSYEQYF. DNA for the CDR3: TGTGCCAGCAGAGCCGGGGACACTTCCTACGAGCAGTACTTC. The chain couples TRBV7-9 to TRBJ2-7, with a weak D call TRBD1 (6 bases). Germline CDR1 is SEHNR and CDR2 is FQNEAQ (reference sequence). V dropped 6 bases and J dropped 1 base, with 13 bases sitting between them. CDR3 length: 14 amino acids.

This chain links TRBV28 with TRBJ1-2; 7 bases align to TRBD1. This CDR3 contains 13 residues. CDR1 MDHEN and CDR2 SYDVKM come from the germline V gene. Trimming cost V 6 bases and J 4 bases; bases outside gene matches: 5. CDR3 DNA: TGTGCCAGCAGCCCCCGGACAGGCTATGGCTACACCTTC. It codes for CASSPRTGYGYTF.

This clone was seen once. This sequence joins TRBV27 and TRBJ1-5, with D unresolved. The CDR3 has 15 residues. CDR1 and CDR2 from the germline V gene are MNHEY and SMNVEV (reference sequence). The V gene lost 6 bases and the J gene lost 0 bases, with 12 bases spanning the gap. The CDR3 region has the DNA TGTGCCAGCAGAATGGGAGTGTATAGCAATCAGCCCCAGCATTTT. Protein sequence: CASRMGVYSNQPQHF.

The rearrangement uses TRBV6-6 and TRBJ2-7; TRBD1 might be the D (6 bases). The CDR3 extends over 12 amino acids. V lost 5 bases and J lost 4, with 9 bases in between. Per the germline V gene, CDR1 is MNHNY and CDR2 is SVGAGI (reference sequence). CDR3 residues: CASSRTGYEQYF. The CDR3 DNA sequence: TGTGCCAGCAGTAGAACAGGGTACGAGCAGTACTTC.

A single count supports this clone. This chain links TRBV19 with TRBJ2-1, with 9 nucleotides matching TRBD2. V lost 1 base and J lost 2; bases outside the gene matches: 0. The CDR3 covers 15 residues. CDR1 is LNHDA and CDR2 is SQIVND in the germline V gene (reference sequence). The CDR3 nucleotides are TGTGCCAGTAGTATAGTAGCGGGGGCCTACAATGAGCAGTTCTTC. Protein: CASSIVAGAYNEQFF.

V is TRBV28 and J is TRBJ1-5, with D possibly TRBD1 on 6 matching bases. V gave up 1 base and J gave up 6 bases, with 7 bases separating them. The germline V gene encodes CDR1 MDHEN and CDR2 SYDVKM. The CDR3 spans 13 residues. CDR3 in amino acids: CASSLLGGQPQHF. In nucleotides, the CDR3 is TGTGCCAGCAGTTTATTAGGGGGTCAGCCCCAGCATTTT.

This chain connects TRBV2 to TRBJ2-6; tentative D call: TRBD2 (5 bases). Trimming cost V 6 bases and J 1 base, with 10 bases left between them. The CDR3 extends over 15 amino acids. Germline values: CDR1 SNHLY, CDR2 FYNNEI. CDR3 sequence: CASRSRGSGANVLTF. The CDR3 coding sequence is TGTGCCAGCAGATCACGAGGGTCTGGGGCCAACGTCCTGACTTTC. Full variable domain (rest looked up from reference TRBV2 and TRBJ2-6): EPEVTQTPSHQVTQMGQEVILRCVPISNHLYFYWYRQILGQKVEFLVSFYNNEISEKSEIFDDQFSVERPDGSNFTLKIRSTKLEDSAMYFCASRSRGSGANVLTFGAGSRLTVL.

V and J are TRBV7-9 and TRBJ2-5; 7 bases agree with TRBD1. In germline, CDR1 is SEHNR, CDR2 FQNEAQ (reference sequence). The ends lost 4 bases at V and 3 bases at J; junction bases unmatched: 5. The CDR3 totals 14 residues. CDR3 region: CASSYNRGEETQYF. The CDR3 region has the DNA TGTGCCAGCAGCTATAACAGGGGAGAAGAGACCCAGTACTTC. The full variable domain, with the rest looked up from reference TRBV7-9 and TRBJ2-5, is DTGVSQNPRHKITKRGQNVTFRCDPISEHNRLYWYRQTLGQGPEFLTYFQNEAQLEKSRLLSDRFSAERPKGSFSTLEIQRTEQGDSAMYLCASSYNRGEETQYFGPGTRLLVL.

The sample holds one count of this clone. The gene calls are TRBV12-5 and TRBJ2-5; D not certain. Trimming stripped 4 bases from V and 2 bases from J, with 17 bases between. The CDR3 runs 16 residues. Germline lookup yields CDR1 LGHNT and CDR2 FRNRAP. The CDR3 bases are TGTGCTAGTGGTTACTCCTCTCTCCTGTCTCAAGAGACCCAGTACTTC. Protein sequence: CASGYSSLLSQETQYF.

V gene TRBV10-3 combines with J gene TRBJ1-4, with D possibly matching TRBD1 (6 bases). Trimming removed 2 bases from V and 10 bases from J, with 14 bases in between. The germline V gene has CDR1 ENHRY and CDR2 SYGVKD. This CDR3 has 14 amino acids. In DNA form, the CDR3 reads TGTGCCATCAGTGAGCCGAGGGGGGGAGGAAAACTGTTTTTT. Amino acid sequence: CAISEPRGGGKLFF.